This T cell receptor (beta chain) was obtained from a study of patients and donors after allogeneic stem cell transplantation (dated by TCRdb to about 2020). CDR1 and CDR2 (SGHRS, YFSETQ) derive from the germline V gene. Deletion took 0 bases off V and 4 bases off J, with a span of 16 bases between the germline ends. Spanning cysteine to phenylalanine, the CDR3 consists of 16 amino acids. Only the CDR3 portion is preserved as DNA: 48 bases, with reading frame beginning at the first base. This clonotype has only a few counts. This receptor's antigen is unknown. The input lacks base qualities; no much larger clone sits a single base away. Library preparation was by RT-PCR. Sequencing instrument: NextSeq 550. In TCRdb, the public reads were trimmed at Q25 with fastp and aligned with MiXCR, with productive beta chains retained. Here each entry gathers all rows of one CDR3 protein and keeps the most common genes and DNA. A total of roughly 880,000 distinct CDR3 sequences appear in this sample, approximately 19% of them only once. The ten largest account for roughly 6% of the sample.

Sequenced material: blood, either unsorted or a sorted T cell fraction (not recorded which). The rearranged chain carries TRBV5-1 and TRBJ1-2; no D gene can be assigned with confidence. The clonotype was recovered from a human donor who was either an allogeneic HSCT recipient or a stem cell or donor lymphocyte infusion donor (not recorded which). It is not recorded whose cells these are; they may come from a transplant donor. The CDR3 sequence is CASSLVQAAHIYGYTF. The bases read TGCGCCAGCAGCTTGGTTCAGGCAGCCCATATCTATGGCTACACCTTC.